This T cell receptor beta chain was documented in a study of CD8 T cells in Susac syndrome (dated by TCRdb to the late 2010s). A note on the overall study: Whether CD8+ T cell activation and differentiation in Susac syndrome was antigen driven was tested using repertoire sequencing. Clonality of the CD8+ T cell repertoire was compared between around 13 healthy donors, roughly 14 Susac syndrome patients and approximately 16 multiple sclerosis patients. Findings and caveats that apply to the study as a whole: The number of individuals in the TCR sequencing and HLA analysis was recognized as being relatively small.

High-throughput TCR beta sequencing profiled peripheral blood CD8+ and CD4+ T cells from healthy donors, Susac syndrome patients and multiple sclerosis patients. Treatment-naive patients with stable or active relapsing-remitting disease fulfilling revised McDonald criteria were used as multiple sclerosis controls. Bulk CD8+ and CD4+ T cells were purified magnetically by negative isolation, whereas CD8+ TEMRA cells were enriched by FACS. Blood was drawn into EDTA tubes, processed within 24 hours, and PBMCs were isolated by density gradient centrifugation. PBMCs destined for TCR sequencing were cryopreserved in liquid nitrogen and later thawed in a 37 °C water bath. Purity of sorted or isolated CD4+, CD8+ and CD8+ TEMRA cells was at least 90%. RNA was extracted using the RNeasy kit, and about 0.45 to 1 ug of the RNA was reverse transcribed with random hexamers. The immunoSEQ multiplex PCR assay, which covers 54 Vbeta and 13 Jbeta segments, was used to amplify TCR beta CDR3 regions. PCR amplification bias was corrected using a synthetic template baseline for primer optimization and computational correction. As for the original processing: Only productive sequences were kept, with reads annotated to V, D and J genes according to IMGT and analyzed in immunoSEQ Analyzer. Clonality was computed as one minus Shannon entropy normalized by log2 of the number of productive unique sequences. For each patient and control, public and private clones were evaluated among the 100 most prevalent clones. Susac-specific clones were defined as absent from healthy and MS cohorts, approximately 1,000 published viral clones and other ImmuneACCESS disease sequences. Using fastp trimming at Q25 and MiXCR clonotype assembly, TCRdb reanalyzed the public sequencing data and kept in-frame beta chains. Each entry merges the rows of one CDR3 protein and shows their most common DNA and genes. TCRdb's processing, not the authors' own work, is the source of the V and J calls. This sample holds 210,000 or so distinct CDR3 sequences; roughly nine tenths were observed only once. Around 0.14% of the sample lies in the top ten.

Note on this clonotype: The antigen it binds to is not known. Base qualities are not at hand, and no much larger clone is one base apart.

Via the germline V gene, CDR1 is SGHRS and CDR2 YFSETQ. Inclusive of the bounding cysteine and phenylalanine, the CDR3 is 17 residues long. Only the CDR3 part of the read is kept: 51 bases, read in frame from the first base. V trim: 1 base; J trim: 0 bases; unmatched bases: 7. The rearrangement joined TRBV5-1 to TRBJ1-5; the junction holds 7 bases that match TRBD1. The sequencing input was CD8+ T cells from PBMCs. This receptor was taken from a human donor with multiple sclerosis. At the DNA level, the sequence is TGCGCCAGCAGCTTGCTTGACAGGGAATATAGCAATCAGCCCCAGCATTTT. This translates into CASSLLDREYSNQPQHF.